This TCR beta chain was retrieved from a study of T cell responses to AZD1222 COVID-19 vaccine. Findings and caveats of the study: Baseline antibody screening turned up just six seropositive AZD1222 recipients.

A word on this clone: Its target is not known.

The protocol was immunoSEQ multiplex PCR, while the TCRdb copy is restricted to in-frame clones and leaves out a portion. In the table there are some 200,000 clones, roughly nine tenths of which are singletons. Germline V CDR1 and CDR2: MNHEY, SVGAGI. The CDR3 is 13 residues long. V shed 8 bases and J shed 0 bases, with 10 bases lying between them. This rearrangement joins TRBV6-5 to TRBJ1-1; D unclear. The sample was peripheral blood, taken 28 days after the second AZD1222 dose. The receptor's source is an adult who received the AZD1222 COVID-19 vaccine. The CDR3 region has the DNA TGTGCCAGCGGCCACACCCTGAACACTGAAGCTTTCTTT. Translation gives CASGHTLNTEAFF.